This TCR beta chain was documented in a study of breast tumors, draining lymph nodes, adjacent tissues. There are many counts of this clonotype. Its antigen is as yet unknown. TCRdb re-called the multiplex PCR reads through MiXCR, storing one row per CDR3 protein. The sample has some 65,000 distinct CDR3 sequences, roughly 40% seen once. General study results and limits: The data were judged consistent with most tumor T cells coming from lymph node and expanding in tumor.

The CDR3 spans 13 residues. V gave up 2 bases and J gave up 4 bases, with 8 bases separating them. Germline CDR1 reads DFQATT; CDR2 reads SNEGSKA (reference sequence). Sample: breast tumor tissue. The clonotype was recovered from a female donor with breast cancer. Some clones in this sample may be carry-over from other donors' samples. The V and J genes are TRBV20-1 and TRBJ1-4; maybe TRBD1 (5 bases). CDR3 amino acids: CSARQGGNEKLFF. As DNA, the CDR3 is TGCAGTGCTAGACAGGGAGGTAATGAAAAACTGTTTTTT.